These T cell receptor beta chains were read from a single sample in a study of monozygotic twins with inflammatory bowel disease. TCRdb derives one entry per CDR3 protein from the 5' RACE reads, leaving out DNA. The specimen's table records 400,000 or so distinct CDR3 sequences. What was sequenced was blood. All receptors derive from a human donor with ulcerative colitis or Crohn's disease, or a healthy co-twin of an affected twin (not recorded which). Each CDR3 is given with its conserved first and last residue. Each record gives: J gene, V gene, CDR3 protein.

J gene: TRBJ1-2; V gene: TRBV4-1; CDR3 protein: CASSHSGAVRPTYGYTF
J gene: TRBJ2-3; V gene: TRBV11-2; CDR3 protein: CASSKTSGTDTQYF
J gene: TRBJ2-7; V gene: TRBV6-2/TRBV6-3; CDR3 protein: CASKRRDSTYEQYF
J gene: TRBJ2-1; V gene: TRBV11-2; CDR3 protein: CASSFSIVAGGYNEQFF
J gene: TRBJ1-2; V gene: TRBV7-6; CDR3 protein: CASSLANRGYGYTF
J gene: TRBJ2-1; V gene: TRBV9; CDR3 protein: CASSVATGLLNEQFF
J gene: TRBJ2-3; V gene: TRBV4-2; CDR3 protein: CASSQEYAGGKNTQYF
J gene: TRBJ2-5; V gene: TRBV12-3/TRBV12-4; CDR3 protein: CASSLRAGGKETQYF
J gene: TRBJ1-2; V gene: TRBV27; CDR3 protein: CASSSTNRQGHGYTF
J gene: TRBJ2-1; V gene: TRBV5-6; CDR3 protein: CASSLDWGGYNEQFF
J gene: TRBJ2-5; V gene: TRBV20-1; CDR3 protein: CSAFGARGTQYF
J gene: TRBJ2-7; V gene: TRBV5-1; CDR3 protein: CASSSLPAYEQYF
J gene: TRBJ2-2; V gene: TRBV6-1; CDR3 protein: CASNPPAGAVTGELFF
J gene: TRBJ2-2; V gene: TRBV4-2; CDR3 protein: CASSQDFWRGWPGELFF
J gene: TRBJ2-3; V gene: TRBV5-4; CDR3 protein: CASIVETDTQYF
J gene: TRBJ2-1; V gene: TRBV7-2; CDR3 protein: CASSLAFGSGADEQFF
J gene: TRBJ1-2; V gene: TRBV9; CDR3 protein: CASSLGQGVTYGYTF
J gene: TRBJ1-2; V gene: TRBV7-2; CDR3 protein: CASSLEGLYGYTF
J gene: TRBJ2-7; V gene: TRBV20-1; CDR3 protein: CSAARVYEQYF